Presented here are 16 T cell receptor beta chains from one specimen sequenced in a study of blood T cell repertoires in COVID-19. Generated by immunoSEQ multiplex PCR, the TCRdb table keeps only in-frame clones and is missing some. The sample comprises over 130,000 clones, approximately 80% of which are singletons, and over 2% rests with the top ten. The sample comprised peripheral blood. These receptors all come from a man between 65 and 85 years old with acute or convalescent COVID-19.

The chain carries TRBV11-2 and TRBJ2-3; the match to TRBD1 covers 8 bases. The germline gives CDR1 SGHAT, CDR2 FQNNGV. This CDR3 has 15 residues. V was pared by 4 bases and J by 7 bases, with 10 bases of the junction left unmatched. The CDR3 region is CASSSAGGSAYTQYF. CDR3 nucleotide sequence: TGTGCCAGCAGCTCCGCAGGGGGCTCGGCCTATACGCAGTATTTT. Combining the CDR3 with reference TRBV11-2 and TRBJ2-3 gives the whole variable domain EAGVAQSPRYKIIEKRQSVAFWCNPISGHATLYWYQQILGQGPKLLIQFQNNGVVDDSQLPKDRFSAERLKGVDSTLKIQPAKLEDSAVYLCASSSAGGSAYTQYFGPGTRLTVL.

V and J are TRBV24-1 and TRBJ1-2, with 7 bases matching TRBD1. CDR1 is KGHDR, CDR2 SFDVKD, per germline. The CDR3 is made up of 14 amino acids. Germline trimming cut 4 bases from V and 6 bases from J; bases unmatched to any gene: 7. This CDR3 reads CATSEPDREDGYTF. CDR3 in DNA: TGTGCCACCAGTGAACCTGACAGGGAGGATGGCTACACCTTC.

The chain recombines TRBV7-9 with TRBJ1-5; no reliable D call. Germline values: CDR1 SEHNR, CDR2 FQNEAQ (reference sequence). The V end was cut by 2 bases, the J end by 5 bases, with 7 bases between. CDR3 length: 13 amino acids. CDR3 region: CASSLWAYQPQHF. As DNA, the CDR3 is TGTGCCAGCAGCTTATGGGCCTATCAGCCCCAGCATTTT.

This clone showed up just a few times. Other nucleotide sequences from this sample produce the same CDR3. The chain employs TRBV5-1 and TRBJ2-3, with D perhaps matching TRBD1 (6 bases). The CDR3 sequence is 14 residues long. Germline V gene lookup returns CDR1 SGHRS and CDR2 YFSETQ. V dropped 4 bases and J dropped 2 bases, with 11 bases sitting between them. The CDR3 DNA sequence: TGCGCCAGCAGCATTGGACAGACCACAGATACGCAGTATTTT. Translated: CASSIGQTTDTQYF.

The chain recombines TRBV18 with TRBJ1-2; 7 nucleotides agree with TRBD1. Germline assignment: CDR1 KGHSH and CDR2 LQKENI. This CDR3 is 15 amino acids long. J gave up 0 bases and V 3 bases, and 4 bases lay outside the gene matches. The CDR3 bases are TGTGCCAGCTCACCGGGGACAGCTACTAACTATGGCTACACCTTC. It specifies CASSPGTATNYGYTF.

In the case of this clone: Sequence at one end of the junction differs from germline and may be a read error. The J gene is TRBJ2-2, the V gene TRBV3-1 (or the pseudogene TRBV3-2), with D tentatively TRBD2 (5 bases). CDR1 and CDR2 (germline): LGHDT, YNNKEL (reference sequence). The CDR3 extends over 17 amino acids. The CDR3: CASSQDIQAIEHRGAVF. The DNA for the CDR3 is TGTGCCAGCAGCCAAGATATCCAGGCAATAGAACACCGGGGAGCTGTTTTT.

This chain connects TRBV9 to TRBJ2-2; 7 bases are a match to TRBD1. With V trimmed by 6 bases and J by 7 bases, 9 bases remained unmatched. This CDR3 is 14 amino acids long. Germline V gene data show CDR1 as SGDLS and CDR2 as YYNGEE. The CDR3 here is CASTKGARVGELFF. The CDR3 DNA sequence: TGTGCCAGCACCAAGGGGGCTCGGGTCGGGGAGCTGTTTTTT.

The CDR3 sequence is CASSLPPTYGYTF. CDR3 nucleotide sequence: TGCGCCAGCAGCTTGCCCCCTACCTATGGCTACACCTTC. This rearrangement joins TRBV5-1 to TRBJ1-2; D ambiguous. V was shortened by 1 base and J by 4 bases, with 8 bases between the two germline ends. CDR1 is SGHRS, CDR2 YFSETQ, per germline. The CDR3 is 13 residues long.

This clone was counted only a few times. CDR3 nucleotide sequence: TGTGCCAGCAGTCCGACAGACCCCCTTTATAGCAATCAGCCCCAGCATTTT. Encoded protein: CASSPTDPLYSNQPQHF. The V and J genes are TRBV27 and TRBJ1-5; perhaps TRBD1 as D (5 bases). V lost 5 bases and J 0 bases, leaving 17 bases between the germline ends. The germline gives CDR1 MNHEY, CDR2 SMNVEV (reference sequence). CDR3 length equals 17 residues.

The chain carries TRBV5-1 and TRBJ1-4; 7 bases fit TRBD1. The junction had 6 bases not matched to a gene; V was cut back by 0 bases and J by 4 bases. Per germline, CDR1 SGHRS and CDR2 YFSETQ. CDR3 length: 16 amino acids. CDR3 residues: CASSLAPGQNNEKLFF. CDR3 DNA: TGCGCCAGCAGCTTGGCCCCGGGACAGAATAATGAAAAACTGTTTTTT.

This clone was picked up one time. This chain links TRBV25-1 with TRBJ1-5, with TRBD1 matching 9 bases. Germline V gene lookup returns CDR1 MGHDK and CDR2 SYGVNS. V shed 4 bases and J 0 bases; nucleotides not matched to a gene: 1. The CDR3 runs 15 residues. CDR3 amino acids: CASSGDRDSNQPQHF. In DNA, the CDR3 is TGTGCCAGCAGTGGGGACAGGGATAGCAATCAGCCCCAGCATTTT. The full variable domain, its missing parts supplied by reference TRBV25-1 and TRBJ1-5, is EADIYQTPRYLVIGTGKKITLECSQTMGHDKMYWYQQDPGMELHLIHYSYGVNSTEKGDLSSESTVSRIRTEHFPLTLESARPSHTSQYLCASSGDRDSNQPQHFGDGTRLSIL.

The chain uses TRBV6-1 and TRBJ1-1, with TRBD1 as a possible D gene (5 bases). The germline V gene has CDR1 MNHNS and CDR2 SASEGT. The ends were cut back, 3 bases at V and 0 bases at J, with 11 bases in the middle. This CDR3 is built from 15 residues. Written as DNA, the CDR3 is TGTGCCAGCAGTGACAGGGCGGTAATGAACACTGAAGCTTTCTTT. This gives the protein CASSDRAVMNTEAFF.

V gene TRBV10-1 combines with J gene TRBJ1-1; D is ambiguous. This CDR3 comprises 14 residues. The ends were cut back, 0 bases at V and 0 bases at J, with 5 bases in the middle. The germline CDR1 and CDR2 sequences are WNHNN and SYGVQD (reference sequence). The CDR3 DNA sequence: TGCGCCAGCAGTGAGTCGGGCCTGAACACTGAAGCTTTCTTT. Its translation: CASSESGLNTEAFF.

CDR3 amino acids: CASSSHSDRTYGYTF. CDR3 sequence (DNA): TGTGCCAGCAGTTCCCATTCGGACAGGACTTATGGCTACACCTTC. The chain recombines TRBV28 with TRBJ1-2, with 7 positions matching TRBD1. Looked up from germline, CDR1 is MDHEN and CDR2 is SYDVKM. The CDR3 is 15 residues long. With V trimmed by 4 bases and J by 5 bases, 10 bases remained unmatched.

This clone was seen more than once but under ten times. The chain has TRBV28 and TRBJ1-2; TRBD1 is a possible D gene (5 bases). Germline V gene data show CDR1 as MDHEN and CDR2 as SYDVKM. The length of the CDR3 is 14 residues. V was shortened by 8 bases and J by 0 bases, with 13 bases between the two germline ends. The CDR3 loop is CASGPRGTNYGYTF. The CDR3 DNA sequence: TGTGCCAGCGGCCCCCGGGGGACTAACTATGGCTACACCTTC.

J is TRBJ1-1 and V is TRBV4-1, with D possibly TRBD1 on 5 matching bases. Germline CDR1 reads MGHRA; CDR2 reads YSYEKL. The V end was cut by 0 bases, the J end by 4 bases, with 15 bases between. The CDR3 has 16 amino acids. This CDR3 is CASSQDWGPPGTEAFF. As DNA, the CDR3 is TGCGCCAGCAGCCAAGATTGGGGCCCCCCGGGCACTGAAGCTTTCTTT.